This TCR beta chain was sequenced in a study of cytomegalovirus exposure and HLA in healthy donors. A multiplex PCR was run with 60 Vbeta primers and 13 Jbeta primers. TCRdb's copy holds only in-frame clones and misses some; the assay was immunoSEQ multiplex PCR. Here the sample spans about 140,000 clones, just under 85% being singletons. The CDR3 has 11 amino acids. The V gene lost 0 bases and the J gene lost 13 bases, with 12 bases spanning the gap. Germline assignment: CDR1 SQVTM and CDR2 ANQGSEA. The genes are TRBV29-1 and TRBJ1-2; no firm D call. The clonotype comes from a woman in her fifties or sixties in good health and CMV-seropositive. Sequenced: PBMCs. In nucleotides, the CDR3 is TGCAGCGTTGAAGACACAGTTGTTCGCACCTTC. Its protein is CSVEDTVVRTF.